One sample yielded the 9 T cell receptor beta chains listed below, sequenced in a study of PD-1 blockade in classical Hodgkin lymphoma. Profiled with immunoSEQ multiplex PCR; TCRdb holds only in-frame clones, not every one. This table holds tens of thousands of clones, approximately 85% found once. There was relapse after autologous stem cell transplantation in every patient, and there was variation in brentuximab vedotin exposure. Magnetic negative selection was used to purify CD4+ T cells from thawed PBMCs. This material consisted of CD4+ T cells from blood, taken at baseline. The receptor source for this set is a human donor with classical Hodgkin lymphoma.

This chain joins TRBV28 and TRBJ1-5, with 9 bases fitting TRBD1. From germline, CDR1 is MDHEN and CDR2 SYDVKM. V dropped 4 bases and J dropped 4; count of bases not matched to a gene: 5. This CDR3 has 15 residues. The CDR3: CASSSGTGRNQPQHF. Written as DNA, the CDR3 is TGTGCCAGCAGTTCCGGGACAGGGAGGAATCAGCCCCAGCATTTT.

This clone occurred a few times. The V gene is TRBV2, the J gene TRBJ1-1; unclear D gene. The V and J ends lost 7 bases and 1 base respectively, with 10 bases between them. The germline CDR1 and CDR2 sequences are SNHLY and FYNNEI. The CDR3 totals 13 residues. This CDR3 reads CASTREENTEAFF. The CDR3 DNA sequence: TGTGCCAGCACCCGGGAAGAGAACACTGAAGCTTTCTTT. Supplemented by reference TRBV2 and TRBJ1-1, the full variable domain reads EPEVTQTPSHQVTQMGQEVILRCVPISNHLYFYWYRQILGQKVEFLVSFYNNEISEKSEIFDDQFSVERPDGSNFTLKIRSTKLEDSAMYFCASTREENTEAFFGQGTRLTVV.

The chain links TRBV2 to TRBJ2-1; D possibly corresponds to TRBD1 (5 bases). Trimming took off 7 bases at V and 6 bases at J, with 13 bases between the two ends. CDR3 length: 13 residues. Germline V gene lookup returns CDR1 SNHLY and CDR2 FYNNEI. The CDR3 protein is CASKAGSGNEQFF. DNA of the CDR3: TGTGCCAGCAAGGCAGGGTCTGGCAATGAGCAGTTCTTC.

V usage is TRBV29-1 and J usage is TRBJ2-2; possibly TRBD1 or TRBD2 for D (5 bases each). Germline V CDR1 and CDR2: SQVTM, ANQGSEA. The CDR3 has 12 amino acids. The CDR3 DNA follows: TGCGGGGGTCGGGCCTCCACCGGGGAGCTGTTTTTT. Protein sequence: CGGRASTGELFF.

Here the CDR3 DNA reads TGTGCCAGCAGCCCAGCCCAGCAGTTCACAGATACGCAGTATTTT. Protein: CASSPAQQFTDTQYF. This chain uses TRBV5-4 with TRBJ2-3, with no clear D. Germline V gene sequence: CDR1 SGHNT, CDR2 YYREEE (reference sequence). The V and J ends lost 4 bases and 2 bases respectively, with 14 bases between them. The CDR3 has 15 amino acids.

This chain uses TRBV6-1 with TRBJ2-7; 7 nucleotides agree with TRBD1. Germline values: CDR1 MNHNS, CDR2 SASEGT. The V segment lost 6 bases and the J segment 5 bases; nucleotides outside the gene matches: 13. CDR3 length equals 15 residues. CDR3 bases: TGTGCCAGCAGGACATACGGGACAGCCCAGGACGAGCAGTACTTC. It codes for CASRTYGTAQDEQYF.

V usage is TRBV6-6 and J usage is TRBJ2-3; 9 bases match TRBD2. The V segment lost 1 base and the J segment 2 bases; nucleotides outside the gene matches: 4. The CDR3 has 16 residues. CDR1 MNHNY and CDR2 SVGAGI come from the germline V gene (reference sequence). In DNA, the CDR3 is TGTGCCAGCAGTTACTGGGCGGGAGGGCCCACAGATACGCAGTATTTT. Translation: CASSYWAGGPTDTQYF.

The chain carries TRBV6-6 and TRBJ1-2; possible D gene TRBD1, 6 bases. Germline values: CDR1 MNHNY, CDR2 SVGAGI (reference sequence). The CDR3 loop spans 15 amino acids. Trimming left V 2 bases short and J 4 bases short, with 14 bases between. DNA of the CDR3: TGTGCCAGCAGTTACGCCTCCACAGGGCTCTATGGCTACACCTTC. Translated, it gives CASSYASTGLYGYTF.

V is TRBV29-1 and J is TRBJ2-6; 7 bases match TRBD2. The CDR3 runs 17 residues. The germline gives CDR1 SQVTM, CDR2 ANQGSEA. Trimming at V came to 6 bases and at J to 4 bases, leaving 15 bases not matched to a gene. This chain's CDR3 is CSVPGGSYQGGANVLTF. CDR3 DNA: TGCAGCGTCCCAGGCGGGAGCTATCAAGGCGGGGCCAACGTCCTGACTTTC.